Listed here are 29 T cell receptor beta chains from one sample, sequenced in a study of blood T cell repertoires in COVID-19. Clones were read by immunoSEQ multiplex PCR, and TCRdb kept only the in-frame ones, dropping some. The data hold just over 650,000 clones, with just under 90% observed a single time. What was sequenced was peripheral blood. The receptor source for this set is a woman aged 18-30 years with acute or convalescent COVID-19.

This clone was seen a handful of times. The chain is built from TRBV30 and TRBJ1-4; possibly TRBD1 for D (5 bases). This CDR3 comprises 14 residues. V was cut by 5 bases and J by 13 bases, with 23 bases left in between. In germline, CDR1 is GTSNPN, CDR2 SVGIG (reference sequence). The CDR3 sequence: CAWLPGGRWGRLFF. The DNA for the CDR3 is TGTGCCTGGCTACCGGGGGGACGGTGGGGAAGACTGTTTTTT.

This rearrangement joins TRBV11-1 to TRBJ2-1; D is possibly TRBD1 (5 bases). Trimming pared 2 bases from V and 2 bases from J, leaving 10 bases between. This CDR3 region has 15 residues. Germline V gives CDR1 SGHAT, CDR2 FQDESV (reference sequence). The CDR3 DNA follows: TGTGCCAGCAGCTTACAGGGTCGGACCTACAATGAGCAGTTCTTC. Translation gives CASSLQGRTYNEQFF. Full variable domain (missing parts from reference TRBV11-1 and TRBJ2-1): EAEVAQSPRYKITEKSQAVAFWCDPISGHATLYWYRQILGQGPELLVQFQDESVVDDSQLPKDRFSAERLKGVDSTLKIQPAELGDSAMYLCASSLQGRTYNEQFFGPGTRLTVL.

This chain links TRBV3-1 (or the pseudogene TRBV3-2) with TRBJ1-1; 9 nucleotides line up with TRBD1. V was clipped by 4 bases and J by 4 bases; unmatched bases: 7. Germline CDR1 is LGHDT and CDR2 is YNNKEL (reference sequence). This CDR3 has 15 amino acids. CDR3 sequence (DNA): TGTGCCAGCAGCCTAGGGACAGGGATTGTCACTGAAGCTTTCTTT. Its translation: CASSLGTGIVTEAFF.

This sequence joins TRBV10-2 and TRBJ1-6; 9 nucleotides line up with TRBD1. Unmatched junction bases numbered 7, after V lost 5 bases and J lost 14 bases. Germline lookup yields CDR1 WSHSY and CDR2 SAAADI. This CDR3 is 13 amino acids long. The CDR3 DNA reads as TGCGCCAGCAGTCCGGACAGGGGACGGACCCTCCACTTT. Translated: CASSPDRGRTLHF.

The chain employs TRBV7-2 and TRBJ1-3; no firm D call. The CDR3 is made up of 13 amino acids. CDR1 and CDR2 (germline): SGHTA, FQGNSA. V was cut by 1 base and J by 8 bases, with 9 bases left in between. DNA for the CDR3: TGTGCCAGCAGCTTAGGCGGGGTGTACACCATATATTTT. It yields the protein CASSLGGVYTIYF.

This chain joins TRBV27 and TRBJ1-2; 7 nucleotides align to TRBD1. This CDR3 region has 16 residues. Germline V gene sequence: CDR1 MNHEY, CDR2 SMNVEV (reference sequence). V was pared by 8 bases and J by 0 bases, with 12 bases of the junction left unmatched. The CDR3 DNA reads TGTGCCAGCGACCCACCCCCGGGACAGCCTAACTATGGCTACACCTTC. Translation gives CASDPPPGQPNYGYTF.

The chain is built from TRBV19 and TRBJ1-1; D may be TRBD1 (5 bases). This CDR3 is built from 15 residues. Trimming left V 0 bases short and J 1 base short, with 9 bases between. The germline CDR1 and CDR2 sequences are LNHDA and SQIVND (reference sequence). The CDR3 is CASSIEGRANTEAFF. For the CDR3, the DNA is TGTGCCAGTAGTATAGAAGGCAGGGCGAACACTGAAGCTTTCTTT.

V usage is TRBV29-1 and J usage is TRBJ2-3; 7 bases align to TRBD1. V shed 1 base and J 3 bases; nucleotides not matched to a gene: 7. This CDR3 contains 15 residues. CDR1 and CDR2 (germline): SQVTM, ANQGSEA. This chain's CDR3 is CSVEVSTGWTDTQYF. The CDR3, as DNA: TGCAGCGTTGAAGTCTCGACAGGGTGGACAGATACGCAGTATTTT.

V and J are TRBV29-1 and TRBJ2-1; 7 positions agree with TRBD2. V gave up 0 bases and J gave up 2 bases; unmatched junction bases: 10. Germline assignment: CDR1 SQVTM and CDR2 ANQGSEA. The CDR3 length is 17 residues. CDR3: CSVEETRGTSAYNEQFF. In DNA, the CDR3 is TGCAGCGTTGAAGAAACACGGGGAACTAGCGCCTACAATGAGCAGTTCTTC.

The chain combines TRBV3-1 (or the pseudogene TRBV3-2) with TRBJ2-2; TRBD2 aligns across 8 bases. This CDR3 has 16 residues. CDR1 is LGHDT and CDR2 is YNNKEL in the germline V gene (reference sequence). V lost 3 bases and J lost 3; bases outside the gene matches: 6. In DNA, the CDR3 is TGTGCCAGCAGCCAGCCAGCGGGGGATGACACCGGGGAGCTGTTTTTT. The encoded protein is CASSQPAGDDTGELFF.

The CDR3 spells CASRPSRGGLFF. CDR3 bases: TGTGCCAGCAGACCATCCCGGGGAGGGCTGTTTTTT. The rearrangement uses TRBV7-9 and TRBJ2-2; possibly TRBD2 for D (6 bases). The CDR3 sequence is 12 residues long. Germline V gene sequence: CDR1 SEHNR, CDR2 FQNEAQ (reference sequence). V shed 6 bases and J shed 13 bases, with 15 bases lying between them.

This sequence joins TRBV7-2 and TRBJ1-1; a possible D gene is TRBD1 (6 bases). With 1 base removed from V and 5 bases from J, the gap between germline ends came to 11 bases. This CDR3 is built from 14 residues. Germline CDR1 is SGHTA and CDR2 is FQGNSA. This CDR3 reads CASSLEGGRTEAFF. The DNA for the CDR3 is TGTGCCAGCAGCTTAGAGGGGGGGCGGACTGAAGCTTTCTTT.

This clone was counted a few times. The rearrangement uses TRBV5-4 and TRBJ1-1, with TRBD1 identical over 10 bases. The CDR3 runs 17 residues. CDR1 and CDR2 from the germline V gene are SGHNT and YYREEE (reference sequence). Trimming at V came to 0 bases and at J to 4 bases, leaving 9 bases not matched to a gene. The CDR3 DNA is TGTGCCAGCAGCTTGGCCGGGACAGGGGTTCTGGGCACTGAAGCTTTCTTT. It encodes CASSLAGTGVLGTEAFF. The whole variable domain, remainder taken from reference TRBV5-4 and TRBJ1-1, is ETGVTQSPTHLIKTRGQQVTLRCSSQSGHNTVSWYQQALGQGPQFIFQYYREEENGRGNFPPRFSGLQFPNYSSELNVNALELDDSALYLCASSLAGTGVLGTEAFFGQGTRLTVV.

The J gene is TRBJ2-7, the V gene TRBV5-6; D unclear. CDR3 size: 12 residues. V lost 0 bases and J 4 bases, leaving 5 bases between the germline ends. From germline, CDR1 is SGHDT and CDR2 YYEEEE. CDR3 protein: CASSLALYEQYF. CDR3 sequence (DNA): TGTGCCAGCAGCTTGGCCCTATACGAGCAGTACTTC.

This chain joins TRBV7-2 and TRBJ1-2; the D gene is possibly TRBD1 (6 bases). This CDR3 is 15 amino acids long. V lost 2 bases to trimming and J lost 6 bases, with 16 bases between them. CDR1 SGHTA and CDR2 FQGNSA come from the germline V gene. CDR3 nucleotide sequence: TGTGCCAGCAGCTTACGCCCCCTCACAGGGAATGGCTACACCTTC. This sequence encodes CASSLRPLTGNGYTF. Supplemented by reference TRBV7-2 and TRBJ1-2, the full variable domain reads GAGVSQSPSNKVTEKGKDVELRCDPISGHTALYWYRQSLGQGLEFLIYFQGNSAPDKSGLPSDRFSAERTGGSVSTLTIQRTQQEDSAVYLCASSLRPLTGNGYTFGSGTRLTVV.

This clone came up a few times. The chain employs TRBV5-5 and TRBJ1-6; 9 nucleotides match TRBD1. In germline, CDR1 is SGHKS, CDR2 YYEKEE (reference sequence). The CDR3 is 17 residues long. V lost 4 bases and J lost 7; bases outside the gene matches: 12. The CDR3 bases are TGTGCCAGCAGCGTGCCGGGACAGGGTGGTCTCAATTCACCCCTCCACTTT. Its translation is CASSVPGQGGLNSPLHF.

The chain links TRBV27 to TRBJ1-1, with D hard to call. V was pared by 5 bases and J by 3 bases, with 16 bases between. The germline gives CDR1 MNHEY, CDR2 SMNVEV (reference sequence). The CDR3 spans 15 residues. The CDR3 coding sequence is TGTGCCAGCAGTCCCCTCGGGGTTGAAGACACTGAAGCTTTCTTT. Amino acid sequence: CASSPLGVEDTEAFF.

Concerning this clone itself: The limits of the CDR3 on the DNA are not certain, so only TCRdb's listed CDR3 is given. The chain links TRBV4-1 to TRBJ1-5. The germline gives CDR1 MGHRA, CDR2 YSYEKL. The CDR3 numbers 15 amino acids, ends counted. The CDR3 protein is CASILGWELNQPQHF.

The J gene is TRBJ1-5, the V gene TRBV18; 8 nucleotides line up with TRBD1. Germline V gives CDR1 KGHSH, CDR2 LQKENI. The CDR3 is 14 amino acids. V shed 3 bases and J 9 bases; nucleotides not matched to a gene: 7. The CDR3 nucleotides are TGTGCCAGCTCACCTGGGCAGGGGGCCATGCCCCAGCATTTT. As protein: CASSPGQGAMPQHF.

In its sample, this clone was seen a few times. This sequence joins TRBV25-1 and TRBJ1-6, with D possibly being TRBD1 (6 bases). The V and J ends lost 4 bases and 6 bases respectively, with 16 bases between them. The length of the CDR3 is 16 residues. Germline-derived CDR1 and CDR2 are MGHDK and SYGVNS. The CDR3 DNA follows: TGTGCCAGCAGTGGGCCCGGGGGCGGGGGTAATTCACCCCTCCACTTT. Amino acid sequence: CASSGPGGGGNSPLHF. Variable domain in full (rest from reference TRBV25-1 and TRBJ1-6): EADIYQTPRYLVIGTGKKITLECSQTMGHDKMYWYQQDPGMELHLIHYSYGVNSTEKGDLSSESTVSRIRTEHFPLTLESARPSHTSQYLCASSGPGGGGNSPLHFGNGTRLTVT.

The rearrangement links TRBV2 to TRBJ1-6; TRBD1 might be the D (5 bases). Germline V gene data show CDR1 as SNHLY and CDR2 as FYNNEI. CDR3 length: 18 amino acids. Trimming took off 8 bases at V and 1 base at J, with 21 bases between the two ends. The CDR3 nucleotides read TGTGCCAGCGTTGGACTGTTTTCTGGGGGGTCCTATAATTCACCCCTCCACTTT. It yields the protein CASVGLFSGGSYNSPLHF.

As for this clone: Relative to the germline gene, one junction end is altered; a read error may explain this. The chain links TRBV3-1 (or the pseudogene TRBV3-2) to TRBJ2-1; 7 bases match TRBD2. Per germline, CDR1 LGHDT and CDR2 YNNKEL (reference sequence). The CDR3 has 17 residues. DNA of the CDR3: TGTGCCAGCAGCCCCCCCCAGACTAAGCGGGGAGGGAATGCGCAGTTCTTC. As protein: CASSPPQTKRGGNAQFF.

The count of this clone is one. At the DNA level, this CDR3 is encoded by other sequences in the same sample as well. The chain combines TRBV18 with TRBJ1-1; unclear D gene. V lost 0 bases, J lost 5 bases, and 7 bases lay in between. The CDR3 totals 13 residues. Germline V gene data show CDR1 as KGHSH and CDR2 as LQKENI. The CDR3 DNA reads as TGTGCCAGCTCACCACCGGGCCCAACTGAAGCTTTCTTT. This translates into CASSPPGPTEAFF.

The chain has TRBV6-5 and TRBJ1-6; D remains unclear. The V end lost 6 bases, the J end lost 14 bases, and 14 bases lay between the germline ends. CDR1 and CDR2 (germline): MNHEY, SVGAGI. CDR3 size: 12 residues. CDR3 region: CASRRGDFALHF. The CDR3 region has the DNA TGTGCCAGCAGGCGAGGTGATTTCGCCCTCCACTTT.

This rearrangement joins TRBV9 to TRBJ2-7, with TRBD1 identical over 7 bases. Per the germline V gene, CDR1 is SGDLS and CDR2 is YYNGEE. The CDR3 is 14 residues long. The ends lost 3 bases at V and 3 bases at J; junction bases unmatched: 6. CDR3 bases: TGTGCCAGCAGCGCGTACCGGGACAGCTACGAGCAGTACTTC. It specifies CASSAYRDSYEQYF.

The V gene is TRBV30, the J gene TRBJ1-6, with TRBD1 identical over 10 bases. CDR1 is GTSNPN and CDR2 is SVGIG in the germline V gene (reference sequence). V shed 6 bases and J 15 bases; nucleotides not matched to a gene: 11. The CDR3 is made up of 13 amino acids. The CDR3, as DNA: TGTGCCTGCGATCGGGACAGGGGTTTAGTCCTCCACTTT. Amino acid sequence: CACDRDRGLVLHF.

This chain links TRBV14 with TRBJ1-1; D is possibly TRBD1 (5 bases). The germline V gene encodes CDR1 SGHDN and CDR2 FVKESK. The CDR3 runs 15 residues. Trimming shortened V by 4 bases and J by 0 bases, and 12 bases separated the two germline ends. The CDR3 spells CASSPLGQMNTEAFF. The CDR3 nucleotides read TGTGCCAGCAGCCCCCTGGGGCAGATGAACACTGAAGCTTTCTTT.

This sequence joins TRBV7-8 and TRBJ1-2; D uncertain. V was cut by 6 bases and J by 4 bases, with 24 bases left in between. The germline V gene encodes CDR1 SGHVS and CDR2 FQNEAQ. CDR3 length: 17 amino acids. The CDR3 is CASSGFKDSTAGYGYTF. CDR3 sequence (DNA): TGTGCCAGCAGTGGGTTCAAGGACTCCACTGCGGGCTATGGCTACACCTTC.

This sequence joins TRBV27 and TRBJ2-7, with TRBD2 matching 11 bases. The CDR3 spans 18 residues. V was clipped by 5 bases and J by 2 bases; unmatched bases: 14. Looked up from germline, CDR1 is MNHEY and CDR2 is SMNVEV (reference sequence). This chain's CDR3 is CASSTSPMTSGNPYEQYF. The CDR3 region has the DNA TGTGCCAGCAGTACTTCCCCAATGACTAGCGGGAACCCCTACGAGCAGTACTTC.